Following are 20 T cell receptor beta chains from one sample sequenced in a study of circulating and synovial CD4+ cells in juvenile arthritis. TCRdb's copy holds only in-frame clones and misses some; the assay was immunoSEQ multiplex PCR. This repertoire shows some 33,000 clones, about 94% found once; its top ten account for approximately 0.7%. The sample comprised CD4+ T cells from blood. These receptors all come from a human donor with juvenile idiopathic arthritis.

The chain combines TRBV5-3 with TRBJ1-5; no reliable D call. TRBV5-3 is an ORF, and what it does is uncertain. There are 14 residues in the CDR3. Trimming took 6 bases from V and 0 from J, leaving 10 bases between them. The CDR3 protein is CARMVTDSNQPQHF. The CDR3 bases are TGTGCCAGAATGGTAACAGATAGCAATCAGCCCCAGCATTTT.

The rearrangement joins TRBV7-3 to TRBJ2-1; D is possibly TRBD1 (5 bases). V lost 5 bases to trimming and J lost 3 bases, with 17 bases between them. This CDR3 is built from 16 residues. Germline CDR1 reads SGHTA; CDR2 reads FQGTGA. The DNA of the CDR3 is TGTGCCAGCAGCACCAAGACAGAGCTTATCTACAATGAGCAGTTCTTC. Amino acids: CASSTKTELIYNEQFF. Full variable domain (missing parts from reference TRBV7-3 and TRBJ2-1): GAGVSQTPSNKVTEKGKYVELRCDPISGHTALYWYRQSLGQGPEFLIYFQGTGAADDSGLPNDRFFAVRPEGSVSTLKIQRTERGDSAVYLCASSTKTELIYNEQFFGPGTRLTVL.

V gene TRBV10-3 combines with J gene TRBJ2-2; TRBD1 agrees at 9 bases. Germline V gene lookup returns CDR1 ENHRY and CDR2 SYGVKD. CDR3 length equals 15 residues. V was clipped by 6 bases and J by 5 bases; unmatched bases: 7. CDR3 sequence reads: CAIREGQGSTGELFF. Written as DNA, the CDR3 is TGTGCCATCAGGGAGGGACAGGGTAGTACCGGGGAGCTGTTTTTT.

This clone was detected a few times. The CDR3 region is CASSEQGPAVGRRLFF. In nucleotides, the CDR3 is TGTGCCAGCAGTGAACAGGGTCCTGCGGTGGGGAGGAGGTTGTTTTTT. V gene TRBV2 combines with J gene TRBJ1-4; D is possibly TRBD1 (5 bases). The CDR3 consists of 16 residues. With 2 bases removed from V and 15 bases from J, the gap between germline ends came to 25 bases. Germline V gene data show CDR1 as SNHLY and CDR2 as FYNNEI.

The V call is TRBV7-2, the J call TRBJ2-5, with 11 nucleotides matching TRBD2. The J segment lost 4 bases and the V segment lost 0 bases, leaving 7 bases of the junction unmatched. This CDR3 comprises 17 residues. Per the germline V gene, CDR1 is SGHTA and CDR2 is FQGNSA. The CDR3 region is CASSLAPASGGRETQYF. The CDR3 bases are TGTGCCAGCAGCTTAGCCCCGGCTAGCGGGGGGCGAGAGACCCAGTACTTC.

The V call is TRBV5-4, the J call TRBJ2-7, with TRBD1 as a possible D gene (5 bases). Germline assignment: CDR1 SGHNT and CDR2 YYREEE (reference sequence). CDR3 length: 16 amino acids. Deletions cut 4 bases from V and 3 bases from J, with 20 bases between. The CDR3 DNA sequence: TGTGCCAGCAGCAGCAGGGTCTCCCCTCTCCGCTACGAGCAGTACTTC. Translating gives CASSSRVSPLRYEQYF.

The rearrangement uses TRBV6-1 and TRBJ1-1; a possible D gene is TRBD1 (6 bases). The CDR3 covers 12 residues. V shed 8 bases and J shed 10 bases, with 17 bases lying between them. In germline, CDR1 is MNHNS, CDR2 SASEGT. CDR3 protein: CASRWDTASAFF. In DNA form, the CDR3 reads TGTGCCAGCCGATGGGACACAGCTTCAGCTTTCTTT.

This clone was observed a single time. This chain uses TRBV9 with TRBJ2-3; D not resolved. The germline CDR1 and CDR2 sequences are SGDLS and YYNGEE. This CDR3 has 13 amino acids. V shed 0 bases and J shed 4 bases, with 6 bases lying between them. The CDR3 region has the DNA TGTGCCAGCAGCGTAGCTACGGCAGATACGCAGTATTTT. Residues: CASSVATADTQYF.

This clone has a handful of counts. The chain combines TRBV27 with TRBJ1-4; no definite D call. The CDR3 totals 15 residues. Trimming took off 2 bases at V and 4 bases at J, with 11 bases between the two ends. CDR1 is MNHEY and CDR2 is SMNVEV in the germline V gene (reference sequence). Here the CDR3 reads CASSLNGVGNEKLFF. The CDR3 DNA reads TGTGCCAGCAGTTTAAACGGGGTGGGTAATGAAAAACTGTTTTTT.

The chain combines TRBV18 with TRBJ1-6; 9 bases align to TRBD1. The CDR3 spans 16 residues. V was clipped by 2 bases and J by 5 bases; unmatched bases: 4. The germline V gene encodes CDR1 KGHSH and CDR2 LQKENI. CDR3 sequence reads: CASSPGTGLDNSPLHF. CDR3 coding DNA: TGTGCCAGCTCACCAGGGACAGGGTTGGATAATTCACCCCTCCACTTT.

This clone was observed a single time. This sequence joins TRBV18 and TRBJ2-5; D may be TRBD1 (5 bases). This CDR3 is built from 12 residues. CDR1 is KGHSH, CDR2 LQKENI, per germline. V was clipped by 3 bases and J by 5 bases, with 7 bases between them. The CDR3 DNA reads TGTGCCAGCTCACCGCCAGGGGAGACCCAGTACTTC. This encodes CASSPPGETQYF.

The chain couples TRBV6-1 to TRBJ1-6; 9 bases are a match to TRBD1. The CDR3 totals 15 residues. Germline trimming cut 8 bases from V and 8 bases from J; bases unmatched to any gene: 10. The germline CDR1 and CDR2 sequences are MNHNS and SASEGT. Here the CDR3 reads CASGPFDRGDSPLHF. The CDR3 coding sequence is TGTGCCAGCGGGCCCTTCGACAGGGGGGATTCACCCCTCCACTTT.

The CDR3: CAWSHRGLAGNEQFF. CDR3 coding DNA: TGTGCCTGGAGTCATCGTGGACTAGCGGGAAATGAGCAGTTCTTC. The genes are TRBV30 and TRBJ2-1; 12 bases match TRBD2. Trimming cost V 2 bases and J 7 bases; bases outside gene matches: 6. Germline V lookup: CDR1 GTSNPN, CDR2 SVGIG (reference sequence). The CDR3 runs 15 residues.

V is TRBV5-1 and J is TRBJ1-4; 10 bases align to TRBD1. V lost 7 bases to trimming and J lost 2 bases; unmatched junction nucleotides: 5. The CDR3 covers 15 residues. CDR1 is SGHRS, CDR2 YFSETQ, per germline. CDR3 bases: TGCGCCAGCCGTAGGACAGGGGGGACTAATGAAAAACTGTTTTTT. The encoded protein is CASRRTGGTNEKLFF.

The chain employs TRBV11-1 and TRBJ2-1; D not resolved. The CDR3 length is 15 residues. The germline CDR1 and CDR2 sequences are SGHAT and FQDESV (reference sequence). V dropped 2 bases and J dropped 1 base, with 9 bases sitting between them. CDR3 in amino acids: CASSLKSVSYNEQFF. CDR3 sequence (DNA): TGTGCCAGCAGCTTAAAGTCGGTGTCCTACAATGAGCAGTTCTTC.

This chain connects TRBV29-1 to TRBJ2-3; D unresolved. The CDR3 is 12 residues long. CDR1 and CDR2 (germline): SQVTM, ANQGSEA. Trimming cost V 7 bases and J 2 bases, with 10 bases left between them. The CDR3 reads CSGREVTDTQYF. The CDR3 region has the DNA TGCAGCGGCCGAGAGGTCACAGATACGCAGTATTTT.

This chain uses TRBV18 with TRBJ1-2, with TRBD1 matching over 12 bases. Trimming took 0 bases from V and 8 from J; bases not matched to a gene: 10. This CDR3 region has 17 residues. Looked up from germline, CDR1 is KGHSH and CDR2 is LQKENI. CDR3 residues: CASSPPGIGTGGEGYTF. Written as DNA, the CDR3 is TGTGCCAGCTCACCACCAGGCATTGGGACAGGGGGCGAGGGCTACACCTTC.

The chain has TRBV7-2 and TRBJ2-7; TRBD1 aligns across 7 bases. V was clipped by 5 bases and J by 0 bases; unmatched bases: 7. This CDR3 region has 15 residues. Looked up from germline, CDR1 is SGHTA and CDR2 is FQGNSA. The CDR3 reads CASSVDRASSYEQYF. Written as DNA, the CDR3 is TGTGCCAGCAGCGTAGACAGGGCTAGCTCCTACGAGCAGTACTTC.

This chain links TRBV5-6 with TRBJ2-3; no clear D gene. The CDR3 runs to 11 residues. V was cut by 1 base and J by 6 bases, with 3 bases left in between. Per germline, CDR1 SGHDT and CDR2 YYEEEE. The CDR3 DNA reads as TGTGCCAGCAGCTTGTCGGATACGCAGTATTTT. The encoded protein is CASSLSDTQYF.

This sequence joins TRBV5-6 and TRBJ2-2, with 11 nucleotides matching TRBD2. Per the germline V gene, CDR1 is SGHDT and CDR2 is YYEEEE. The ends lost 4 bases at V and 8 bases at J; junction bases unmatched: 10. The CDR3 has 16 amino acids. The CDR3 DNA reads as TGTGCCAGCAGCCCCGTAGCGGGGGGGCCTACTGGGGAGCTGTTTTTT. Residues: CASSPVAGGPTGELFF.